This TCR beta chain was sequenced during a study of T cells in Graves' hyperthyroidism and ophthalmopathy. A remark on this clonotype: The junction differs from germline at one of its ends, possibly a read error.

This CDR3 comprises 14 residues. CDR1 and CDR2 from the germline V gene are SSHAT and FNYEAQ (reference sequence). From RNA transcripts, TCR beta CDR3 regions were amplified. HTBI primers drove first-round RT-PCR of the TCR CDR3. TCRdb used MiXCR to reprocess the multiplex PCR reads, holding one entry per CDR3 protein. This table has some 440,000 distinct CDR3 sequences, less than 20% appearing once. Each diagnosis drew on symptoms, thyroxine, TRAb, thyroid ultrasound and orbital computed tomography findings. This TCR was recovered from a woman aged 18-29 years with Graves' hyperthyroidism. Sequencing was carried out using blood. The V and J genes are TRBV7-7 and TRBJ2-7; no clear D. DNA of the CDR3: TGTGCTAGCAGTCCCATACCCTACTCCTACGAGCAGTACTTC. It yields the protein CASSPIPYSYEQYF. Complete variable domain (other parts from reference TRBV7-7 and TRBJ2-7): GAGVSQSPRYKVTKRGQDVTLRCDPISSHATLYWYQQALGQGPEFLTYFNYEAQPDKSGLPSDRFSAERPEGSISTLTIQRTEQRDSAMYRCASSPIPYSYEQYFGPGTRLTVT.